The T cell receptor beta chain described here comes from a study of CD8 T cells in ankylosing spondylitis. Broader study findings: The study identified a TCR beta motif of roughly eight highly homologous variants that appeared characteristic of ankylosing spondylitis blood.

This clonotype was seen more than once but under ten times. Its target is not known. TCRdb itself ran the 5' RACE reads through MiXCR, one entry per CDR3 protein. The sample has some 300,000 distinct CDR3 sequences; more than 20% are singletons. CDR3 length: 16 residues. The J segment lost 4 bases and the V segment lost 2 bases, leaving 7 bases of the junction unmatched. The germline V gene has CDR1 ENHRY and CDR2 SYGVKD. The origin of this receptor is a female donor with ankylosing spondylitis or in good health (not recorded which). Sequencing was performed on blood, either unsorted or a sorted T cell fraction (not recorded which). The chain joins TRBV10-3 to TRBJ2-1; 8 bases are shared with TRBD2. In DNA form, the CDR3 reads TGTGCCATCAGTGAGACCCAGCGGGAGTTTTACAATGAGCAGTTCTTC. The encoded protein is CAISETQREFYNEQFF.